These 24 T cell receptor delta chains were all obtained from the same sample, sequenced in a study of delta chains in infants with herpesvirus infections. Gamma-chain- and delta-chain-specific primers converted PBMC RNA into TCR cDNA. TCRdb re-called clones from the RT-PCR reads via CATT. The sample carries about 2,600 delta-chain clones, more than 35% recorded once. The sample consisted of peripheral blood, taken at time point 4 of longitudinal follow-up. These receptors all come from a human donor who was a Ugandan infant, either HIV-exposed or HIV-unexposed (not recorded which).

This clone was seen more than once but under ten times. The chain combines TRDV1 with TRDJ2; tentative D call: TRDD3 (5 bases). The CDR3 is 16 residues long. Germline CDR1 and CDR2: TSWWSYY and QGS. Trimming removed 0 bases from V and 8 bases from J, with 16 bases in between. The CDR3 sequence is CALGELWGITSAQLFF. The CDR3 region has the DNA TGTGCTCTTGGGGAACTTTGGGGTATAACCTCCGCACAACTCTTCTTT.

V usage is TRDV1 and J usage is TRDJ1; 11 bases fit TRDD3. CDR3 length equals 24 residues. Germline CDR1 and CDR2: TSWWSYY and QGS. The trim removed 4 bases at V and 0 bases at J, leaving 28 bases unmatched. DNA of the CDR3: TGTGCTCTTGGGGGCTGTAGAACCTACGGTCCCCTTTGGGGGATACGCTGGGACACCGATAAACTCATCTTT. It is translated as CALGGCRTYGPLWGIRWDTDKLIF.

Relative to its sample, this clone is large (0.1 to 1%). As DNA, the CDR3 is TGTGCCTGTGACACCGCGGGGATAGTCCGCGGTAAACTCATCTTT. It translates to CACDTAGIVRGKLIF. The chain has TRDV2 and TRDJ1, with 7 bases aligning to TRDD3. Germline trimming cut 0 bases from V and 7 bases from J; bases unmatched to any gene: 10. Per germline, CDR1 GEAIGNYY and CDR2 EKD. CDR3 size: 15 residues.

This chain's CDR3 is CACDTVGDSADKLIF. In DNA, the CDR3 is TGTGCCTGTGACACCGTAGGGGATAGCGCCGATAAACTCATCTTT. This chain connects TRDV2 to TRDJ1; TRDD3 agrees at 7 bases. This CDR3 has 15 residues. The V and J ends lost 0 bases and 3 bases, in that order; junction bases with no gene match: 6. CDR1 and CDR2 from the germline V gene are GEAIGNYY and EKD.

The chain recombines TRDV1 with TRDJ1, with 7 bases matching TRDD3. The V segment lost 0 bases and the J segment 7 bases; nucleotides outside the gene matches: 38. Germline values: CDR1 TSWWSYY, CDR2 QGS. The CDR3 runs to 25 residues. CDR3 DNA sequence: TGTGCTCTTGGGGAACTACTGGTTTGGGTCTTCCCCCCGGGGTGGCTGGGGATATCGAAGGGTAAACTCATCTTT. It is translated as CALGELLVWVFPPGWLGISKGKLIF.

This chain uses TRDV2 with TRDJ1; D ambiguous. V was pared by 3 bases and J by 6 bases, with 19 bases between. Germline values: CDR1 GEAIGNYY, CDR2 EKD. This CDR3 has 15 amino acids. CDR3 sequence (DNA): TGTGCCTGTGACTCCCTCGTACTGAAGGAAAATAAACTCATCTTT. This encodes CACDSLVLKENKLIF.

This clone rates as large. V and J are TRDV1 and TRDJ1, with 8 bases aligning to TRDD3. Germline CDR1 TSWWSYY, CDR2 QGS. The CDR3 is made up of 21 amino acids. Trimming took 4 bases from V and 0 from J; bases not matched to a gene: 22. CDR3 in DNA: TGTGCTCTTGGGGGAGAGTTCCCACCCGCATACTGGGGGTTAGACACCGATAAACTCATCTTT. Amino acid sequence: CALGGEFPPAYWGLDTDKLIF.

V is TRDV1 and J is TRDJ1; 10 nucleotides agree with TRDD3. CDR3 size: 20 residues. Trimming removed 5 bases from V and 4 bases from J; junction bases left unmatched: 22. Germline V CDR1 and CDR2: TSWWSYY, QGS. The CDR3 DNA reads TGTGCTCTTGGGACCCTTAGGGTCTCGACCATGGGGGATACTGACGATAAACTCATCTTT. Translated: CALGTLRVSTMGDTDDKLIF.

This clone is classed as large. The CDR3 spells CALGEQVPTALFWGIYTDKLIF. CDR3 nucleotide sequence: TGTGCTCTTGGGGAACAAGTTCCTACAGCCCTATTTTGGGGGATCTACACCGATAAACTCATCTTT. The chain has TRDV1 and TRDJ1, with D possibly matching TRDD3 (8 bases). The CDR3 has 22 amino acids. V was trimmed by 1 base and J by 0 bases, leaving 30 bases between them. The germline CDR1 and CDR2 sequences are TSWWSYY and QGS.

This clone has more than one count but fewer than ten. This rearrangement joins TRDV2 to TRDJ2, with a weak D call TRDD3 (5 bases). The V and J ends lost 3 bases and 4 bases respectively, with 23 bases between them. The CDR3 consists of 18 residues. Germline CDR1 is GEAIGNYY and CDR2 is EKD. The CDR3 protein is CACDPLFAGGLTTAQLFF. The CDR3 DNA follows: TGTGCCTGTGACCCCCTTTTTGCGGGGGGCTTAACGACAGCACAACTCTTCTTT.

This clone qualifies as medium-sized. The chain joins TRDV1 to TRDJ1; D is uncertain. Germline CDR1 reads TSWWSYY; CDR2 reads QGS. Trimming removed 0 bases from V and 6 bases from J, with 14 bases in between. The CDR3 totals 15 residues. The CDR3 bases are TGTGCTCTTGGGGAACTATACCTTATTGGCAATAAACTCATCTTT. Amino acids: CALGELYLIGNKLIF.

This clone is deemed large. The chain recombines TRDV2 with TRDJ1, with TRDD3 matching over 8 bases. The trim removed 0 bases at V and 0 bases at J, leaving 17 bases unmatched. From germline, CDR1 is GEAIGNYY and CDR2 EKD. This CDR3 has 20 amino acids. The CDR3 DNA is TGTGCCTGTGACACCCTCTCCGGTGGGGGATCCCTCAAGTACACCGATAAACTCATCTTT. This sequence encodes CACDTLSGGGSLKYTDKLIF.

This clone appeared a single time. Here the CDR3 reads CALGELVPSPSIKLIF. For the CDR3, the DNA is TGTGCTCTTGGGGAACTAGTGCCTTCTCCGTCCATCAAACTCATCTTT. J is TRDJ1 and V is TRDV1; a weak D match, TRDD2 (5 bases). The CDR3 totals 16 residues. Germline CDR1 is TSWWSYY and CDR2 is QGS. V lost 0 bases and J 8 bases, leaving 19 bases between the germline ends.

In this sample, this clone turned up a few times. The J gene call is TRDJ1, but no V gene call exists. The CDR3 totals 12 residues. The CDR3 bases are TGTGCCACTATAAAGTACACCGATAAACTCATCTTT. The encoded protein is CATIKYTDKLIF.

This clone has a single count. V is TRDV1 and J is TRDJ1; 9 bases match TRDD3. Germline trimming cut 6 bases from V and 4 bases from J; bases unmatched to any gene: 24. The CDR3 loop spans 20 amino acids. CDR1 is TSWWSYY, CDR2 QGS, per germline. CDR3 amino acids: CALGGIVVVYWGTLRDKLIF. The CDR3 nucleotides are TGTGCTCTTGGCGGAATCGTGGTGGTTTACTGGGGGACCCTCCGCGATAAACTCATCTTT.

This clone was picked up a small number of times. The V gene is TRDV1, the J gene TRDJ3, with 10 bases lining up with TRDD3. Unmatched junction bases numbered 13, after V lost 2 bases and J lost 0 bases. In germline, CDR1 is TSWWSYY, CDR2 QGS. This CDR3 spans 22 amino acids. The CDR3 sequence is CALGENRPNWGIRSWDTRQMFF. The CDR3, as DNA: TGTGCTCTTGGGGAAAATCGACCGAACTGGGGGATCCGCTCCTGGGACACCCGACAGATGTTTTTC.

CDR3 region: CACDLLGDTSDKLIF. As DNA, the CDR3 is TGTGCCTGTGACCTACTGGGGGATACCTCCGATAAACTCATCTTT. The V and J genes are TRDV2 and TRDJ1; the match to TRDD3 covers 12 bases. V lost 3 bases, J lost 3 bases, and 4 bases stayed unmatched. Germline values: CDR1 GEAIGNYY, CDR2 EKD. The CDR3 consists of 15 residues.

This clone was seen only a few times. DNA of the CDR3: TGTGCCTGTGACCTACTGGGGGATACGCGTTGGGACACCCGACAGATGTTTTTC. As protein: CACDLLGDTRWDTRQMFF. The J gene is TRDJ3, the V gene TRDV2; 13 nucleotides agree with TRDD3. This CDR3 spans 18 amino acids. With 3 bases clipped from V and 4 bases from J, the junction kept 5 bases outside the gene matches. Germline lookup yields CDR1 GEAIGNYY and CDR2 EKD.

This chain connects TRDV2 to TRDJ1; D remains ambiguous. In germline, CDR1 is GEAIGNYY, CDR2 EKD. V shed 8 bases and J shed 0 bases, with 12 bases lying between them. This CDR3 has 13 amino acids. The CDR3 reads CALTRMYTDKLIF. As DNA, the CDR3 is TGTGCCTTGACGAGAATGTACACCGATAAACTCATCTTT.

The rearrangement links TRAV29/DV5 to TRDJ1, with D possibly being TRDD2 (9 bases). CDR3 length equals 21 residues. V gave up 3 bases and J gave up 0 bases, with 33 bases separating them. Germline CDR1 reads NSMFDY; CDR2 reads ISSIKDK. In DNA form, the CDR3 reads TGTGCAGCAACCCTTCCTACTCGCGGTCCTGGGGGACTTTTTTACACCGATAAACTCATCTTT. Residues: CAATLPTRGPGGLFYTDKLIF.

About this clone: A junction end diverges from the germline sequence, so it may reflect a read error. V gene TRDV1 combines with J gene TRDJ1, with 11 nucleotides matching TRDD3. The germline CDR1 and CDR2 sequences are TSWWSYY and QGS. This CDR3 is built from 19 residues. DNA of the CDR3: TGTGCTCCTGGGGAAGGTATCTGTTGGGGGATACGATCCACCGATAAACTCATCTTT. Translated, it gives CAPGEGICWGIRSTDKLIF.

The chain combines TRDV2 with TRDJ3; TRDD3 matches 9 bases. Trimming cost V 9 bases and J 12 bases; bases outside gene matches: 11. Germline V gives CDR1 GEAIGNYY, CDR2 EKD. The CDR3 is made up of 14 amino acids. The CDR3 nucleotides are TGTGCCGCCACGTTACTGGGGGAACACCGACAGATGTTTTTC. It is translated as CAATLLGEHRQMFF.

J is TRDJ1 and V is TRDV1, with D possibly being TRDD2 (6 bases). CDR1 and CDR2 (germline): TSWWSYY, QGS. This CDR3 contains 21 residues. The V end lost 0 bases, the J end lost 8 bases, and 34 bases lay between the germline ends. The CDR3 loop reads CALGELVPRRGGESVAGKLIF. In nucleotides, the CDR3 is TGTGCTCTTGGGGAACTAGTTCCTAGAAGAGGGGGCGAATCGGTGGCGGGAAAACTCATCTTT.

Concerning this clone itself: A much bigger clone sits one base away, suggesting this may be a read error. Other DNA sequences in this specimen translate into the identical CDR3. The chain combines TRDV2 with TRDJ1; 13 bases are a match to TRDD3. The V gene's germline CDR1 is GEAIGNYY and CDR2 EKD. The CDR3 covers 17 residues. The CDR3 here is CACDTLLGDTDTDKLIF. CDR3 nucleotides: TGTGCCTGCGACACCCTACTGGGGGATACGGACACCGATAAACTCATCTTT.